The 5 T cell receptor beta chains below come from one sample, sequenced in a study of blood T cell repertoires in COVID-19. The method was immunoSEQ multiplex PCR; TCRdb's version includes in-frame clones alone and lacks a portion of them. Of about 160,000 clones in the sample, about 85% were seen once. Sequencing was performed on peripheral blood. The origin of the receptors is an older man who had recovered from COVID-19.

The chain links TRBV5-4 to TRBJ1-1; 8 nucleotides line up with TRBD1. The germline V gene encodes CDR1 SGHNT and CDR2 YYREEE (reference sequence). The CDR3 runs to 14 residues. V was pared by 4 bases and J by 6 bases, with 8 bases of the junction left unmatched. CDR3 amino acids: CASSLTQGAAEAFF. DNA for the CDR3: TGTGCCAGCAGCCTCACCCAGGGGGCTGCTGAAGCTTTCTTT.

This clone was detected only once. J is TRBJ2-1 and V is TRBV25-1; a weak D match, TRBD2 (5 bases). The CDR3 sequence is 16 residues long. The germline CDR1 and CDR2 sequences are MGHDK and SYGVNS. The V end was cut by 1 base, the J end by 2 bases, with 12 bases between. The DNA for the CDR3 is TGTGCCAGCAGTGAATTTCCGAACGGGGCCTACAATGAGCAGTTCTTC. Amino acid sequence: CASSEFPNGAYNEQFF.

The CDR3 coding sequence is TGTGCCAGCAGCCGAGACGGGGAGCCCTACAATGAGCAGTTCTTC. Translation gives CASSRDGEPYNEQFF. The chain combines TRBV11-2 with TRBJ2-1; a possible D gene is TRBD2 (5 bases). Germline values: CDR1 SGHAT, CDR2 FQNNGV. CDR3 length: 15 residues. V was shortened by 5 bases and J by 2 bases, with 13 bases between the two germline ends.

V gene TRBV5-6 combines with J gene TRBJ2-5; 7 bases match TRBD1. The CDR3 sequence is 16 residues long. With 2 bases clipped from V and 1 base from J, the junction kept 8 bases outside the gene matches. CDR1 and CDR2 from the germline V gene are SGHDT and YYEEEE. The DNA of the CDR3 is TGTGCCAGCAGCTTTTCAGTGGCAGGGGGCCAAGAGACCCAGTACTTC. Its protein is CASSFSVAGGQETQYF.

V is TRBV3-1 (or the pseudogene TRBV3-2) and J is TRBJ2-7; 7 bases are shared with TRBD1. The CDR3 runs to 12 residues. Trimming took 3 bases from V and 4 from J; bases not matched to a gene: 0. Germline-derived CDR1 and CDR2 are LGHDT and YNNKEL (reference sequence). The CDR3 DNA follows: TGTGCCAGCAGCCAGGGACAGTACGAGCAGTACTTC. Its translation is CASSQGQYEQYF.